This TCR beta chain was identified in a study of technical replicates of blood from a handful of donors. Looked up from germline, CDR1 is SEHNR and CDR2 is FQNEAQ (reference sequence). The CDR3 loop spans 15 amino acids. V lost 5 bases to trimming and J lost 0 bases; unmatched junction nucleotides: 5. The repertoire was sequenced with immunoSEQ multiplex PCR; TCRdb's copy has only in-frame clones and lacks some. The sample includes roughly 80,000 clones, about nine tenths of them seen just once. This clone was observed a handful of times. The chain uses TRBV7-9 and TRBJ2-7, with 9 bases that match TRBD2. The material sequenced was T cells isolated from PBMCs. This receptor was identified in a human donor in good health. CDR3 residues: CASSPSGRSSYEQYF. The CDR3, as DNA: TGTGCCAGCAGCCCCAGCGGGAGGAGCTCCTACGAGCAGTACTTC.